The next 17 T cell receptor beta chains were all read from a single sample in a study of Ad26.COV2.S vaccination and SARS-CoV-2 variants. Repertoires were generated with immunoSEQ multiplex PCR, while TCRdb's copy carries only in-frame clones and drops some. The sample consists of roughly 380,000 clones, about 91% of them appearing once. Material: peripheral blood, obtained after recovery from COVID-19. The receptor set was obtained from a human donor who had recovered from COVID-19.

The chain links TRBV20-1 to TRBJ1-2; D is possibly TRBD1 (5 bases). Germline CDR1 DFQATT, CDR2 SNEGSKA (reference sequence). V lost 3 bases to trimming and J lost 6 bases, with 11 bases between them. The CDR3 extends over 12 amino acids. The chain's CDR3 is CSASPRVDGYTF. DNA of the CDR3: TGCAGTGCTAGTCCCAGGGTGGATGGCTACACCTTC.

The chain employs TRBV9 and TRBJ2-2; D possibly corresponds to TRBD2 (6 bases). This CDR3 contains 15 residues. Per the germline V gene, CDR1 is SGDLS and CDR2 is YYNGEE. Trimming cost V 2 bases and J 7 bases, with 15 bases left between them. CDR3 bases: TGTGCCAGCAGCGTCATAGCTAGCGAGGGCGGGGAGCTGTTTTTT. It specifies CASSVIASEGGELFF. The variable domain in full, completed from reference TRBV9 and TRBJ2-2, reads DSGVTQTPKHLITATGQRVTLRCSPRSGDLSVYWYQQSLDQGLQFLIQYYNGEERAKGNILERFSAQQFPDLHSELNLSSLELGDSALYFCASSVIASEGGELFFGEGSRLTVL.

V usage is TRBV6-5 and J usage is TRBJ2-7; D unresolved. The CDR3 sequence is 14 residues long. Germline CDR1 reads MNHEY; CDR2 reads SVGAGI. Trimming removed 2 bases from V and 0 bases from J, with 8 bases in between. CDR3 bases: TGTGCCAGCAGTTACCATGATACCTCCTACGAGCAGTACTTC. Protein: CASSYHDTSYEQYF.

V is TRBV4-3 and J is TRBJ2-5; D might be TRBD1 or TRBD2, each matching 5 bases. The CDR3 runs 17 residues. Trimming took 0 bases from V and 5 from J, leaving 19 bases between them. From germline, CDR1 is LGHNA and CDR2 YSLEER. The CDR3 loop is CASSQDFLQEAGETQYF. In nucleotides, the CDR3 is TGCGCCAGCAGCCAAGATTTCCTCCAGGAGGCAGGGGAGACCCAGTACTTC.

This clone was detected only once. The chain couples TRBV7-9 to TRBJ1-4, with D uncertain. Trimming pared 5 bases from V and 3 bases from J, leaving 10 bases between. The CDR3 covers 14 residues. Germline CDR1 reads SEHNR; CDR2 reads FQNEAQ (reference sequence). CDR3 sequence reads: CASSGLRPNEKLFF. The CDR3 coding sequence is TGTGCCAGCAGCGGCTTGAGACCTAATGAAAAACTGTTTTTT.

This clone was detected only once. The rearrangement uses TRBV25-1 and TRBJ1-1; 9 bases match TRBD1. The CDR3 extends over 16 amino acids. The V gene end was trimmed by 9 bases and the J gene end by 5 bases; junction bases not matched to a gene: 16. Germline V CDR1 and CDR2: MGHDK, SYGVNS. This CDR3 is CASRFPGHRGHTEAFF. CDR3 DNA: TGTGCCAGTCGATTCCCAGGGCACAGGGGGCATACTGAAGCTTTCTTT.

This clone appeared a single time. V gene TRBV2 combines with J gene TRBJ2-3, with TRBD1 matching 9 bases. Germline assignment: CDR1 SNHLY and CDR2 FYNNEI. The CDR3 spans 14 residues. V was pared by 5 bases and J by 5 bases, with 5 bases of the junction left unmatched. CDR3 nucleotide sequence: TGTGCCAGCAGTTACAGGGGGCAAAGAGATACGCAGTATTTT. It encodes CASSYRGQRDTQYF.

The V gene is TRBV6-4, the J gene TRBJ1-3, with D possibly TRBD1 on 6 matching bases. This CDR3 region has 17 residues. V lost 3 bases and J 0 bases, leaving 15 bases between the germline ends. Germline CDR1 is MRHNA and CDR2 is SNTAGT. The chain's CDR3 is CASSESSWGPSGNTIYF. DNA of the CDR3: TGTGCCAGCAGTGAAAGTTCGTGGGGGCCCTCTGGAAACACCATATATTTT.

The chain links TRBV7-9 to TRBJ2-7; 8 bases are shared with TRBD2. The CDR3 totals 16 residues. Germline CDR1 is SEHNR and CDR2 is FQNEAQ (reference sequence). The junction had 10 bases not matched to a gene; V was cut back by 1 base and J by 5 bases. The CDR3 sequence: CASSLVGRGALHEQYF. In DNA form, the CDR3 reads TGTGCCAGCAGCTTAGTAGGGCGGGGGGCCCTGCACGAGCAGTACTTC.

The chain is built from TRBV27 and TRBJ2-2; tentatively, D is TRBD1 (5 bases). With 3 bases removed from V and 1 base from J, the gap between germline ends came to 9 bases. Germline V gene data show CDR1 as MNHEY and CDR2 as SMNVEV (reference sequence). CDR3 length: 15 residues. In DNA, the CDR3 is TGTGCCAGCAGTTTTCGCGACAGGAACACCGGGGAGCTGTTTTTT. This codes for CASSFRDRNTGELFF.

This clone has a single count. This chain uses TRBV5-1 with TRBJ2-5, with D perhaps matching TRBD1 (5 bases). The CDR3 is 15 residues long. Germline CDR1 SGHRS, CDR2 YFSETQ. V was clipped by 2 bases and J by 2 bases, with 13 bases between them. CDR3 sequence reads: CASSFRSGLQETQYF. The CDR3 coding sequence is TGCGCCAGCAGCTTTCGGTCAGGGCTGCAAGAGACCCAGTACTTC.

The rearrangement links TRBV3-1 (or the pseudogene TRBV3-2) to TRBJ2-7; 8 nucleotides match TRBD1. Per the germline V gene, CDR1 is LGHDT and CDR2 is YNNKEL (reference sequence). Trimming removed 3 bases from V and 4 bases from J; junction bases left unmatched: 2. This CDR3 is built from 13 residues. Here the CDR3 reads CASSQDREYEQYF. For the CDR3, the DNA is TGTGCCAGCAGCCAGGACAGGGAGTACGAGCAGTACTTC.

The J gene is TRBJ1-1, the V gene TRBV10-2; no clear D. Trimming left V 5 bases short and J 1 base short, with 8 bases between. Germline V lookup: CDR1 WSHSY, CDR2 SAAADI. The CDR3 is made up of 13 amino acids. CDR3 nucleotide sequence: TGCGCCAGCAGTCACTATAAGAACACTGAAGCTTTCTTT. Amino acids: CASSHYKNTEAFF.

J is TRBJ1-1 and V is TRBV3-1 (or the pseudogene TRBV3-2); D is undetermined. The V gene's germline CDR1 is LGHDT and CDR2 YNNKEL (reference sequence). CDR3 length: 14 residues. Between the trimmed V and J ends, which lost 2 bases and 2 bases, there was a span of 9 bases. CDR3 sequence reads: CASSQLGGNTEAFF. The CDR3 DNA sequence: TGTGCCAGCAGCCAATTAGGAGGTAACACTGAAGCTTTCTTT.

The chain recombines TRBV29-1 with TRBJ2-1; D could derive from TRBD1 or TRBD2 (5 bases each). CDR3 length: 16 residues. The V end was cut by 6 bases, the J end by 0 bases, with 18 bases between. CDR1 and CDR2 from the germline V gene are SQVTM and ANQGSEA. The CDR3, as DNA: TGCAGCGTCACGGGACCCCAGATTAGCTCCTACAATGAGCAGTTCTTC. It encodes CSVTGPQISSYNEQFF.

The V and J genes are TRBV7-9 and TRBJ1-2, with D perhaps TRBD1 (6 bases). Germline-derived CDR1 and CDR2 are SEHNR and FQNEAQ (reference sequence). Trimming pared 0 bases from V and 2 bases from J, leaving 10 bases between. CDR3 length equals 15 residues. This CDR3 is CASSLAPGENYGYTF. DNA for the CDR3: TGTGCCAGCAGCTTAGCTCCAGGGGAGAACTATGGCTACACCTTC.

The V gene is TRBV19, the J gene TRBJ1-4, with D perhaps matching TRBD1 (5 bases). V lost 6 bases to trimming and J lost 3 bases, with 11 bases between them. This CDR3 is built from 14 residues. From germline, CDR1 is LNHDA and CDR2 SQIVND (reference sequence). CDR3 DNA: TGTGCCAGTAGCCTATTGGGGGCTAATGAAAAACTGTTTTTT. It is translated as CASSLLGANEKLFF.